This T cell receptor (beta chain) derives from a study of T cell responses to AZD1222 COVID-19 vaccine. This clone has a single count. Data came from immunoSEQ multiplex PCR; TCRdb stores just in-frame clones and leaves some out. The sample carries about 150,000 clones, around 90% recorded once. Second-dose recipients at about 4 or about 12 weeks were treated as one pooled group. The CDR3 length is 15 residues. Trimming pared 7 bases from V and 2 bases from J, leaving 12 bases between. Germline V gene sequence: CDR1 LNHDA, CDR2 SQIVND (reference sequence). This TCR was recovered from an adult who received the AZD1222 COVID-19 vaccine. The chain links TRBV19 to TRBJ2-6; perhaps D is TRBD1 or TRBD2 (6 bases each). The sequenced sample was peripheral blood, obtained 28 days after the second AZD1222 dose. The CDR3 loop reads CASNSGATGANVLTF. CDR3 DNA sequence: TGTGCCAGTAACTCGGGGGCGACTGGGGCCAACGTCCTGACTTTC.